One sample yielded the 8 T cell receptor beta chains listed below, sequenced in a study of T cells in Graves' hyperthyroidism and ophthalmopathy. RNA transcripts provided the source from which TCR beta CDR3 regions were amplified. HTBI primers drove first-round RT-PCR of the TCR CDR3. TCRdb reprocessed the multiplex PCR reads via MiXCR and lists one record per CDR3 protein. The repertoire has roughly 500,000 distinct CDR3 sequences, about 16% of them found once; the top ten carry approximately 30%. The sample comprised blood. These receptors were collected from a woman in her thirties with Graves' ophthalmopathy.

This clonotype has at least ten counts. The genes are TRBV20-1 and TRBJ2-1, with TRBD2 as a possible D gene (5 bases). The CDR3 totals 13 residues. Germline CDR1 is DFQATT and CDR2 is SNEGSKA (reference sequence). Trimming shortened V by 4 bases and J by 8 bases, and 15 bases separated the two germline ends. CDR3 bases: TGCAGTGCTATGAGGCCGGAGGTGGATGAGCAGTTCTTC. Encoded protein: CSAMRPEVDEQFF.

For this clonotype: It may be a read error: a sequence one base away is much more abundant. V gene TRBV6-5 combines with J gene TRBJ2-1; 11 bases fit TRBD2. The CDR3 sequence is 16 residues long. After removal of 6 bases from V and 10 bases from J, the junction contained 14 bases not matched to a gene. The germline CDR1 and CDR2 sequences are MNHEY and SVGAGI. CDR3 in DNA: TGTGCCAGCAGCTCTCGGACTAGCGGGTGGAAGGACGAGCAGTTCTTC. It yields the protein CASSSRTSGWKDEQFF.

Ten or more counts support this clonotype. The J gene is TRBJ2-1, the V gene TRBV20-1; possibly TRBD2 for D (6 bases). Germline V lookup: CDR1 DFQATT, CDR2 SNEGSKA (reference sequence). CDR3 length: 15 amino acids. V was pared by 1 base and J by 1 base, with 11 bases between. DNA of the CDR3: TGCAGTGCTAGAGCGGAGAGCGGGTCCTACAATGAGCAGTTCTTC. This codes for CSARAESGSYNEQFF.

This clonotype came up a few times. This chain links TRBV29-1 with TRBJ1-1; D remains ambiguous. Trimming cost V 7 bases and J 0 bases, with 15 bases left between them. The CDR3 loop spans 14 amino acids. Per germline, CDR1 SQVTM and CDR2 ANQGSEA. The CDR3, as DNA: TGCAGCGCTATACCCCCCGGCGTGAACACTGAAGCTTTCTTT. This encodes CSAIPPGVNTEAFF.

The chain carries TRBV6-1 and TRBJ2-1, with 13 bases identical to TRBD2. V was pared by 6 bases and J by 5 bases, with 4 bases of the junction left unmatched. CDR1 MNHNS and CDR2 SASEGT come from the germline V gene. The CDR3 length is 15 residues. The CDR3 bases are TGTGCCAGCAGACCGGGACTAGCGGGGCACAATGAGCAGTTCTTC. Protein sequence: CASRPGLAGHNEQFF.

This clonotype was picked up many times. The chain links TRBV7-6 to TRBJ2-1, with TRBD2 matching over 8 bases. The trim removed 5 bases at V and 7 bases at J, leaving 13 bases unmatched. The germline V gene has CDR1 SGHVS and CDR2 FNYEAQ. This CDR3 is built from 16 residues. CDR3 bases: TGTGCCAGCAGCCCGGTGGGCGGGAGGTTTTATAATGAGCAGTTCTTC. The encoded protein is CASSPVGGRFYNEQFF.

This clonotype showed up just a few times. The rearrangement links TRBV12-3 or TRBV12-4 to TRBJ1-1; a possible D gene is TRBD1 (5 bases). V lost 0 bases, J lost 0 bases, and 14 bases lay in between. The CDR3 covers 17 residues. The CDR3 loop reads CASSLALIGTLNTEAFF. The CDR3 region has the DNA TGTGCCAGCAGTTTAGCATTAATCGGGACGTTGAACACTGAAGCTTTCTTT.

This clonotype was counted at least ten times. This chain uses TRBV3-1 with TRBJ1-2; D may be TRBD1 (6 bases). V shed 0 bases and J shed 6 bases, with 20 bases lying between them. CDR1 and CDR2 (germline): LGHDT, YNNKEL (reference sequence). The CDR3 sequence is 17 residues long. The CDR3 spells CASSQEGGKSAGNGYTF. CDR3 DNA: TGTGCCAGCAGCCAAGAAGGGGGGAAGTCGGCAGGAAATGGCTACACCTTC.